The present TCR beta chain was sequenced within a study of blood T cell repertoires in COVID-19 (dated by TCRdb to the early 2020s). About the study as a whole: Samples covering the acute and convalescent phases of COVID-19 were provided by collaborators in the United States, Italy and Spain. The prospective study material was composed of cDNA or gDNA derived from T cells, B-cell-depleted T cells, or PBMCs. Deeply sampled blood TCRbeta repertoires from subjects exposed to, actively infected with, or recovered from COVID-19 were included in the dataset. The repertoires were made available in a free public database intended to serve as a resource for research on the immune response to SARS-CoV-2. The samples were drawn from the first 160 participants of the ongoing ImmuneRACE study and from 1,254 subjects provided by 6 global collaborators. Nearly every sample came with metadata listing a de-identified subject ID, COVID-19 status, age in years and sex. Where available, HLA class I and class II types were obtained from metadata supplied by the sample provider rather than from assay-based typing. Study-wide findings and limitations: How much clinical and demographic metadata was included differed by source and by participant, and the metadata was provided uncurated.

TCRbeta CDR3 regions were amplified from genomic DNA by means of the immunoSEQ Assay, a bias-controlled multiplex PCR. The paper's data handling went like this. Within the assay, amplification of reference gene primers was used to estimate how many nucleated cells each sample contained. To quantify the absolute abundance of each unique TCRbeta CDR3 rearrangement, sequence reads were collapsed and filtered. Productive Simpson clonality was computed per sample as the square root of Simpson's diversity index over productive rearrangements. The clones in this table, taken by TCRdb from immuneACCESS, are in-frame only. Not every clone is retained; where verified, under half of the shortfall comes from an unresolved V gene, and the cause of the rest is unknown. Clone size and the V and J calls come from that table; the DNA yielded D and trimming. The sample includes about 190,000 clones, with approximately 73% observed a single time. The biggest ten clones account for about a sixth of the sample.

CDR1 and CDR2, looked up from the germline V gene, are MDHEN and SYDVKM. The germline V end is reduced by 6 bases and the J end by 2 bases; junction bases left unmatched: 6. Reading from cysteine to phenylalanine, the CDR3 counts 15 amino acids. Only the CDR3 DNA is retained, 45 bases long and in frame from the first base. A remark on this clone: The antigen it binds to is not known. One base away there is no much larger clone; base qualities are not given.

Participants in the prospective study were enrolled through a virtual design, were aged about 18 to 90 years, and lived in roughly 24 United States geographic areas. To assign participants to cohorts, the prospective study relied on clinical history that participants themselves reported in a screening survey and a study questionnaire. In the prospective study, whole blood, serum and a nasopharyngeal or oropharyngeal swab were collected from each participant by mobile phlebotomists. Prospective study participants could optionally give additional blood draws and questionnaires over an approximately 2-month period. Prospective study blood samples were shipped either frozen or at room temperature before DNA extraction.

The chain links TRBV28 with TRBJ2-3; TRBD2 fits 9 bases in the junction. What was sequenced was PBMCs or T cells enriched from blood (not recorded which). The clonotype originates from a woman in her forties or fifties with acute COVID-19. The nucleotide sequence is TGTGCCAGCAGGAGACTAGCGGAACTCACAGATACGCAGTATTTT. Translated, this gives CASRRLAELTDTQYF.